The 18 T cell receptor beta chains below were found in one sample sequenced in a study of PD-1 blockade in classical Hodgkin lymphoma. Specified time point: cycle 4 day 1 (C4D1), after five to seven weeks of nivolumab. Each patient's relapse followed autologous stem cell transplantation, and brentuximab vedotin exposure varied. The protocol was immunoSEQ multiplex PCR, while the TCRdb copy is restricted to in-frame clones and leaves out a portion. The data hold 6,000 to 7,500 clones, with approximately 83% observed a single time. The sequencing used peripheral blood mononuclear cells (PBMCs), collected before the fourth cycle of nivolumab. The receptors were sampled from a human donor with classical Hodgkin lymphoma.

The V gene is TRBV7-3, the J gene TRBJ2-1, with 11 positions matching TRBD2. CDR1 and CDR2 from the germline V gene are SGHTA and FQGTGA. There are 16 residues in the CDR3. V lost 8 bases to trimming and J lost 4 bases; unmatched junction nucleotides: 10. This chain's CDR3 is CASSFSGTSGYNEQFF. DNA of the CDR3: TGTGCCAGCTCATTTTCCGGGACTAGCGGATACAATGAGCAGTTCTTC. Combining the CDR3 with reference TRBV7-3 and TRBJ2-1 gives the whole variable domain GAGVSQTPSNKVTEKGKYVELRCDPISGHTALYWYRQSLGQGPEFLIYFQGTGAADDSGLPNDRFFAVRPEGSVSTLKIQRTERGDSAVYLCASSFSGTSGYNEQFFGPGTRLTVL.

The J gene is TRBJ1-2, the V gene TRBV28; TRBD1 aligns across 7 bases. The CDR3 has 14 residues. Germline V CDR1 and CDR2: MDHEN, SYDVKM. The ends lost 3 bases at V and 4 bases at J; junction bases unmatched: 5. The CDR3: CASSFWDSFYGYTF. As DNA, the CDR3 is TGTGCCAGCAGTTTTTGGGACAGTTTCTATGGCTACACCTTC.

CDR3 region: CASQPGRGGETQYF. CDR3 bases: TGTGCCAGTCAACCAGGCAGGGGAGGAGAGACCCAGTACTTC. The V and J genes are TRBV18 and TRBJ2-5; D tentatively fits TRBD1 or TRBD2 (6 bases each). Per the germline V gene, CDR1 is KGHSH and CDR2 is LQKENI. The CDR3 has 14 amino acids. V lost 9 bases and J lost 4, with 18 bases in between.

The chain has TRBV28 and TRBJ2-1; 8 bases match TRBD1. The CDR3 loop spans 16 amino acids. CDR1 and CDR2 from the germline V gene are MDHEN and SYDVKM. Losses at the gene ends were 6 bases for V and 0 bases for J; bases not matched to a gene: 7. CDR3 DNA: TGTGCCAGCAGGGGCAAGACAGGGGCCTCCTACAATGAGCAGTTCTTC. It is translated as CASRGKTGASYNEQFF.

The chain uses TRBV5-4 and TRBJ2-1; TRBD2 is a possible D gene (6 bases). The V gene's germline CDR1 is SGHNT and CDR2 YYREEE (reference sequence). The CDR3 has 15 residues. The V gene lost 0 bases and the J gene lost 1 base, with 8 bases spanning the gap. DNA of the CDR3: TGTGCCAGCAGCTTGGAGACTAGATCCTACAATGAGCAGTTCTTC. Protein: CASSLETRSYNEQFF.

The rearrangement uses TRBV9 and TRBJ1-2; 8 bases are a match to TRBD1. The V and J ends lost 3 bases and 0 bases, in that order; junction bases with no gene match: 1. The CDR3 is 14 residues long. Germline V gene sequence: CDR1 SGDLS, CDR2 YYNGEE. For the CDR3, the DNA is TGTGCCAGCAGCGAGACAGGGGCTAACTATGGCTACACCTTC. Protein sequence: CASSETGANYGYTF.

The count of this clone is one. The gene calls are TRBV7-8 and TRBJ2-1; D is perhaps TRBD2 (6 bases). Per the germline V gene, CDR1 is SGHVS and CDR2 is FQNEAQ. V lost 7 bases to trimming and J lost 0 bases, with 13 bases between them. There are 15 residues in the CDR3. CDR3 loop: CASTRDLGSYNEQFF. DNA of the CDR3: TGTGCCAGCACCCGGGACTTGGGCTCCTACAATGAGCAGTTCTTC.

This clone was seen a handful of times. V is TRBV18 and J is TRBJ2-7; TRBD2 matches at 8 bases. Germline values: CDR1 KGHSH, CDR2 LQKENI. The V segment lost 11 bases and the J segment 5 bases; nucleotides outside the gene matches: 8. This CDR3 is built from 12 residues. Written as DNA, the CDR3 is TGTGCCTCCTCCGGGACTAGAGACGAGCAGTACTTC. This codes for CASSGTRDEQYF. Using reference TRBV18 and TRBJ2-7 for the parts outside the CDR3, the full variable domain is NAGVMQNPRHLVRRRGQEARLRCSPMKGHSHVYWYRQLPEEGLKFMVYLQKENIIDESGMPKERFSAEFPKEGPSILRIQQVVRGDSAAYFCASSGTRDEQYFGPGTRLTVT.

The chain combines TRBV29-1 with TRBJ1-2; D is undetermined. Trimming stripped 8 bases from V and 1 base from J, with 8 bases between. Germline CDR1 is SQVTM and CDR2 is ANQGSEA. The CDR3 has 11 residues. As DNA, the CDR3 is TGCAGCACAACTGGTAACTATGGCTACACCTTC. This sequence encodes CSTTGNYGYTF.

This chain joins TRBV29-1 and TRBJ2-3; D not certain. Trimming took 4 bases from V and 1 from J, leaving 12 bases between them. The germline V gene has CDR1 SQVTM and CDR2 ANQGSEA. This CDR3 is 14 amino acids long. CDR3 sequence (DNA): TGCAGCGTTGTCTCGGGCAGCGGCACAGATACGCAGTATTTT. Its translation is CSVVSGSGTDTQYF.

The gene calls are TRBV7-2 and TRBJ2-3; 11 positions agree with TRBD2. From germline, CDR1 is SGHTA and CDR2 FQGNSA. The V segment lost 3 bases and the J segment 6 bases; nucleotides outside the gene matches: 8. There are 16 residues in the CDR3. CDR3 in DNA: TGTGCCAGCAGCTTCTTAGCGGGAGGGTCGGGGGATACGCAGTATTTT. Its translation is CASSFLAGGSGDTQYF. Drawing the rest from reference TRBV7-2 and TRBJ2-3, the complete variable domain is GAGVSQSPSNKVTEKGKDVELRCDPISGHTALYWYRQSLGQGLEFLIYFQGNSAPDKSGLPSDRFSAERTGGSVSTLTIQRTQQEDSAVYLCASSFLAGGSGDTQYFGPGTRLTVL.

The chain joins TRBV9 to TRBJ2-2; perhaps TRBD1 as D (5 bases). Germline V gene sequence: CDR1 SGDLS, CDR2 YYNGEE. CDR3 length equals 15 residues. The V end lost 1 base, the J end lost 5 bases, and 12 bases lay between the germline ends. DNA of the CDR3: TGTGCCAGCAGCGTAAAGTCCAGGGAAACCGGGGAGCTGTTTTTT. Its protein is CASSVKSRETGELFF.

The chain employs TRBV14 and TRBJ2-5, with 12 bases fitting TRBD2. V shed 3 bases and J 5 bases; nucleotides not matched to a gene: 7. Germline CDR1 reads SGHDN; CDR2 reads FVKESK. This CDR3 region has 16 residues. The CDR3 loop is CASSQLTSGSRETQYF. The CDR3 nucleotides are TGTGCCAGCAGCCAGCTGACTAGCGGGAGTAGGGAGACCCAGTACTTC. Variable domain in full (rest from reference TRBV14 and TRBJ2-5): EAGVTQFPSHSVIEKGQTVTLRCDPISGHDNLYWYRRVMGKEIKFLLHFVKESKQDESGMPNNRFLAERTGGTYSTLKVQPAELEDSGVYFCASSQLTSGSRETQYFGPGTRLLVL.

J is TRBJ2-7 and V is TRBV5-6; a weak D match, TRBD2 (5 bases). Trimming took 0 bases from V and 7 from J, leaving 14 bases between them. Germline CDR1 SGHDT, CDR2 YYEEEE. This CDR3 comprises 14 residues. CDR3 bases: TGTGCCAGCAGCTTGGCTGTGGGAGTGGGGGAGCAGTACTTC. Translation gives CASSLAVGVGEQYF.

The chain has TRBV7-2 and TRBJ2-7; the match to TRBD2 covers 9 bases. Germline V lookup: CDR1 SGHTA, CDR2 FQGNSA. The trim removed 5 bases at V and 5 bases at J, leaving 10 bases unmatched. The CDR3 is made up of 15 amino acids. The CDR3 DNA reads TGTGCCAGCAGCCTCGGCGGGGGGGTCGCGGACGAGCAGTACTTC. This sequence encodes CASSLGGGVADEQYF.

The CDR3: CAISESDSNRYIQYF. DNA of the CDR3: TGTGCCATCAGTGAGTCGGACAGTAATAGGTACATTCAGTACTTC. The chain carries TRBV10-3 and TRBJ2-4, with TRBD1 as a possible D gene (6 bases). CDR1 and CDR2 from the germline V gene are ENHRY and SYGVKD. The germline V and J ends were trimmed by 0 bases and 8 bases, with 14 bases remaining between them. The CDR3 consists of 15 residues.

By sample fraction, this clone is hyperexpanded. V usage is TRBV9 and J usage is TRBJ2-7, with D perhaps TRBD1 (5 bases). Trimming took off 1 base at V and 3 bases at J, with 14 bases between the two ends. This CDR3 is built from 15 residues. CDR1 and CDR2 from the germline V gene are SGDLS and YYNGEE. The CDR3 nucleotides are TGTGCCAGCAGCGTAAAAGGGGCGTGGGGCTACGAGCAGTACTTC. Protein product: CASSVKGAWGYEQYF.

The CDR3 DNA sequence: TGTGCCAGCACCACCCGGGCCGGGGGAAACACCATATATTTT. Amino acids: CASTTRAGGNTIYF. This chain joins TRBV21-1 and TRBJ1-3. TRBV21-1 is shown as a pseudogene. The CDR3 has 14 amino acids.